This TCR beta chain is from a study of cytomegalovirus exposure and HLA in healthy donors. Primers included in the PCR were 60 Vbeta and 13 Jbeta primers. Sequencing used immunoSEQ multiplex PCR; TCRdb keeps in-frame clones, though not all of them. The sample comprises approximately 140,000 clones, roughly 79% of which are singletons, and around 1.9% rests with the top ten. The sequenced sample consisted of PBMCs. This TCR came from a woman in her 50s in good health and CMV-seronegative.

The DNA for the CDR3 is TGTGCCAGCAGCTTGAGGACTAGCGGGAGGGCCAATGAGCAGTTCTTC. Translation: CASSLRTSGRANEQFF. The chain joins TRBV7-2 to TRBJ2-1, with 15 bases that match TRBD2. The germline V gene has CDR1 SGHTA and CDR2 FQGNSA. This CDR3 has 16 amino acids. J lost 6 bases, V lost 3 bases, and 3 bases had no gene match. The full variable domain, with the rest looked up from reference TRBV7-2 and TRBJ2-1, is GAGVSQSPSNKVTEKGKDVELRCDPISGHTALYWYRQSLGQGLEFLIYFQGNSAPDKSGLPSDRFSAERTGGSVSTLTIQRTQQEDSAVYLCASSLRTSGRANEQFFGPGTRLTVL.